Listed here are 29 T cell receptor beta chains from one sample, sequenced in a study of T-cell reconstitution after alpha-beta-depleted transplantation in children (dated by TCRdb to the mid-2010s). Interpreted using the paper, the treatment or condition label stands for: allogeneic hematopoietic cell transplantation with graft depleted of TCRalphabeta T cells and CD19 B cells. The library was generated by PCR. Data came from an Illumina HiSeq 2500. Molecular barcoding was employed in the preparation of TCR libraries, with unique molecular identifiers being used to normalize TCRbeta repertoire quantification. In TCRdb, the public reads were trimmed at Q25 with fastp and aligned with MiXCR, with productive beta chains retained. Merged by CDR3 protein, the rows form single entries marked with the most common genes and DNA. The sample table lists about 830,000 distinct CDR3 sequences, under 20% of them with a count of one. The ten largest make up 5% of the sample.

This specimen consisted of PBMCs, mostly from graft donor cells, obtained 360 days after TCRalphabeta/CD19-depleted stem cell transplant. The receptor source for this set is a male patient younger than 18 who had a stem cell transplant for acute lymphoblastic leukemia, so the T cells may come from the graft donor.

This clonotype appeared many times. The V and J genes are TRBV5-1 and TRBJ1-2; weak D call: TRBD1 (5 bases). V was pared by 5 bases and J by 4 bases, with 18 bases between. CDR1 is SGHRS, CDR2 YFSETQ, per germline. CDR3 size: 15 residues. The CDR3 nucleotides are TGCGCCAGCAGGACCAGTGGGACTTCTGGCTATGGCTACACCTTC. It translates to CASRTSGTSGYGYTF.

The rearrangement joins TRBV5-1 to TRBJ1-4, with 7 bases matching TRBD1. The germline CDR1 and CDR2 sequences are SGHRS and YFSETQ. V was clipped by 1 base and J by 9 bases; unmatched bases: 12. The CDR3 covers 16 residues. This CDR3 is CASSLLGEAGGQKLFF. CDR3 nucleotides: TGCGCCAGCAGCTTGCTTGGTGAGGCAGGGGGACAAAAACTGTTTTTT.

This clonotype has a handful of counts. V and J are TRBV20-1 and TRBJ1-1; D possibly corresponds to TRBD1 (6 bases). The V end was cut by 6 bases, the J end by 0 bases, with 20 bases between. CDR1 and CDR2 (germline): DFQATT, SNEGSKA (reference sequence). This CDR3 region has 16 residues. CDR3 residues: CSAAGGPTILNTEAFF. For the CDR3, the DNA is TGCAGTGCGGCCGGGGGCCCAACCATACTGAACACTGAAGCTTTCTTT.

This clonotype was seen only a few times. The chain recombines TRBV24-1 with TRBJ2-1; D is unresolved. This CDR3 has 12 amino acids. With 2 bases removed from V and 8 bases from J, the gap between germline ends came to 6 bases. Germline assignment: CDR1 KGHDR and CDR2 SFDVKD. For the CDR3, the DNA is TGTGCCACCAGTGATTCATCCTATGAGCAGTTCTTC. Translated, it gives CATSDSSYEQFF.

This clonotype has ten or more counts. The chain recombines TRBV29-1 with TRBJ2-7, with 7 positions matching TRBD1. This CDR3 comprises 14 residues. V gave up 4 bases and J gave up 0 bases; unmatched junction bases: 6. CDR1 SQVTM and CDR2 ANQGSEA come from the germline V gene. The CDR3 coding sequence is TGCAGCGTTGGGCCTCGGACAGGCTCCTACGAGCAGTACTTC. Its protein is CSVGPRTGSYEQYF.

This clonotype was found once. This chain links TRBV6-2 or TRBV6-3 with TRBJ1-1; tentative D call: TRBD1 (5 bases). The germline CDR1 and CDR2 sequences are MNHEY and SVGEGT. V was trimmed by 3 bases and J by 1 base, leaving 21 bases between them. The CDR3 totals 18 residues. The CDR3 region has the DNA TGTGCCAGCAGTTATGCCGTCAGTAGTAACAGGTCGAACACTGAAGCTTTCTTT. It is translated as CASSYAVSSNRSNTEAFF.

This clonotype came up a few times. The J gene is TRBJ2-3, the V gene TRBV12-3 or TRBV12-4; 9 positions agree with TRBD2. Losses at the gene ends were 5 bases for V and 5 bases for J; bases not matched to a gene: 8. The CDR3 extends over 15 amino acids. CDR3 DNA sequence: TGTGCCAGCAGTGAACCGGGACTAGCACAAGATACGCAGTATTTT. Amino acids: CASSEPGLAQDTQYF.

This rearrangement joins TRBV7-3 to TRBJ2-1; 7 bases agree with TRBD2. The J segment lost 3 bases and the V segment lost 1 base, leaving 9 bases of the junction unmatched. The V gene's germline CDR1 is SGHTA and CDR2 FQGTGA. The CDR3 runs 17 residues. This CDR3 is CASSLMGREWDYNEQFF. The CDR3 DNA reads TGTGCCAGCAGCTTAATGGGGCGGGAGTGGGACTACAATGAGCAGTTCTTC.

This clonotype was observed at least ten times. The chain has TRBV9 and TRBJ1-6; D ambiguous. V lost 3 bases and J 3 bases, leaving 16 bases between the germline ends. The CDR3 is 17 residues long. Germline V gene sequence: CDR1 SGDLS, CDR2 YYNGEE. The CDR3, as DNA: TGTGCCAGCAGCGGCGGGTCAGTAGCCGGCTATAATTCACCCCTCCACTTT. Protein sequence: CASSGGSVAGYNSPLHF.

The chain couples TRBV2 to TRBJ2-5; 13 bases are shared with TRBD2. V lost 6 bases, J lost 4 bases, and 11 bases stayed unmatched. CDR1 is SNHLY and CDR2 is FYNNEI in the germline V gene. The CDR3 consists of 17 residues. The CDR3 coding sequence is TGTGCCAGCAGGACCGGACTAGCGGGAGTATTAACAGAGACCCAGTACTTC. Translated, it gives CASRTGLAGVLTETQYF.

This chain joins TRBV3-1 and TRBJ2-5; TRBD2 matches 8 bases. The V and J ends lost 1 base and 4 bases, in that order; junction bases with no gene match: 8. Per germline, CDR1 LGHDT and CDR2 YNNKEL (reference sequence). The CDR3 sequence is 16 residues long. The CDR3 is CASSQVLAGNGETQYF. The CDR3 bases are TGTGCCAGCAGCCAAGTGTTAGCGGGAAATGGAGAGACCCAGTACTTC.

This clonotype showed up just a few times. V gene TRBV4-1 combines with J gene TRBJ2-7, with D uncertain. V gave up 0 bases and J gave up 3 bases, with 15 bases separating them. Germline CDR1 MGHRA, CDR2 YSYEKL. The CDR3 contains 16 residues. CDR3 residues: CASSQDLAIRVYEQYF. CDR3 nucleotides: TGCGCCAGCAGCCAAGATCTGGCCATTAGGGTCTACGAGCAGTACTTC.

This clonotype was recorded at least ten times. A junction end diverges from the germline sequence, so it may reflect a read error. This chain joins TRBV18 and TRBJ2-5; a possible D gene is TRBD2 (6 bases). The CDR3 has 16 residues. Germline CDR1 and CDR2: KGHSH and LQKENI. CDR3 sequence: CASSPVFLGLQETQYF. CDR3 DNA: TGTGCCAGTTCACCGGTTTTCTTGGGACTCCAGGAGACCCAGTACTTC.

This rearrangement joins TRBV18 to TRBJ2-5; perhaps TRBD1 as D (5 bases). The V end lost 2 bases, the J end lost 2 bases, and 9 bases lay between the germline ends. There are 14 residues in the CDR3. Germline V lookup: CDR1 KGHSH, CDR2 LQKENI. CDR3 nucleotides: TGTGCCAGCTCACCAGCGAACAGGCAAGAGACCCAGTACTTC. Protein product: CASSPANRQETQYF. The complete variable domain, with remaining parts taken from reference TRBV18 and TRBJ2-5, reads NAGVMQNPRHLVRRRGQEARLRCSPMKGHSHVYWYRQLPEEGLKFMVYLQKENIIDESGMPKERFSAEFPKEGPSILRIQQVVRGDSAAYFCASSPANRQETQYFGPGTRLLVL.

There are a few counts of this clonotype. The V gene is TRBV27, the J gene TRBJ2-7; D is ambiguous. Trimming took off 2 bases at V and 1 base at J, with 15 bases between the two ends. The CDR3 consists of 16 residues. Germline V gives CDR1 MNHEY, CDR2 SMNVEV (reference sequence). The DNA of the CDR3 is TGTGCCAGCAGTTTAATTCCCCGGGCCCGTTCCTACGAGCAGTACTTC. Translating it yields CASSLIPRARSYEQYF.

This clonotype was seen ten or more times. This chain joins TRBV6-1 and TRBJ2-7; 9 nucleotides line up with TRBD2. The CDR3 length is 14 residues. V was pared by 6 bases and J by 6 bases, with 9 bases of the junction left unmatched. Per the germline V gene, CDR1 is MNHNS and CDR2 is SASEGT. The CDR3 DNA is TGTGCCAGCAGCCGACTAGCGGATTCCCTCGAGCAGTACTTC. Protein product: CASSRLADSLEQYF.

V and J are TRBV12-3 or TRBV12-4 and TRBJ2-5; D is tentatively TRBD1 or TRBD2 (5 bases each). V shed 4 bases and J shed 5 bases, with 11 bases lying between them. The CDR3 sequence is 13 residues long. In DNA form, the CDR3 reads TGTGCCAGCAGTTCTGTGGGGGATGAGACCCAGTACTTC. It yields the protein CASSSVGDETQYF.

This clonotype was seen only a few times. V and J are TRBV5-1 and TRBJ2-1; the match to TRBD2 covers 10 bases. With V trimmed by 4 bases and J by 9 bases, 10 bases remained unmatched. Germline V lookup: CDR1 SGHRS, CDR2 YFSETQ. The CDR3 totals 15 residues. In DNA form, the CDR3 reads TGCGCCAGCAGCCAGGCTAGCGGGAGAGGTAGTGAGCAGTTCTTC. Its protein product is CASSQASGRGSEQFF.

The chain combines TRBV7-3 with TRBJ2-3; perhaps TRBD2 as D (7 bases). V lost 2 bases and J 5 bases, leaving 17 bases between the germline ends. CDR3 length: 16 amino acids. The germline gives CDR1 SGHTA, CDR2 FQGTGA. This CDR3 reads CASSLHPRGAGDTQYF. Written as DNA, the CDR3 is TGTGCCAGCAGCTTACACCCCCGGGGGGCGGGAGATACGCAGTATTTT.

This chain links TRBV12-3 or TRBV12-4 with TRBJ2-5, with TRBD2 identical over 12 bases. The CDR3 runs to 15 residues. V shed 4 bases, J shed 3 bases, and the junction held 3 bases outside the gene matches. Written as DNA, the CDR3 is TGTGCCAGCAGTTCTAGCGGGAGGGCAAAAGAGACCCAGTACTTC. Translated: CASSSSGRAKETQYF.

In its sample, this clonotype was seen a few times. The chain couples TRBV7-3 to TRBJ1-2; D not certain. The CDR3 extends over 18 amino acids. Germline values: CDR1 SGHTA, CDR2 FQGTGA. V was clipped by 1 base and J by 0 bases, with 18 bases between them. DNA for the CDR3: TGTGCCAGCAGCTTAAGGGCTGTCCTGGGCAGCCCTAACTATGGCTACACCTTC. It codes for CASSLRAVLGSPNYGYTF.

CDR3 DNA: TGTGCCAGCAGTGTCTTGCTAGGAACAGATACGCAGTATTTT. Amino acids: CASSVLLGTDTQYF. The chain carries TRBV6-4 and TRBJ2-3, with D uncertain. With 4 bases removed from V and 3 bases from J, the gap between germline ends came to 11 bases. CDR3 length: 14 residues. In germline, CDR1 is MRHNA, CDR2 SNTAGT.

This clonotype was counted only a few times. The rearrangement uses TRBV6-1 and TRBJ1-2, with 9 bases fitting TRBD1. J was trimmed by 7 bases and V by 6 bases; bases with no gene match: 9. Germline loops: CDR1 MNHNS, CDR2 SASEGT. The CDR3 runs to 14 residues. The chain's CDR3 is CASRRIDRGGGYTF. Here the CDR3 DNA reads TGTGCCAGCAGACGAATCGACAGGGGGGGTGGCTACACCTTC.

The CDR3: CASSLGTVGGFHEQFF. DNA of the CDR3: TGCGCCAGCAGCTTGGGTACCGTGGGAGGATTTCATGAGCAGTTCTTC. This chain uses TRBV5-1 with TRBJ2-1; tentatively, D is TRBD2 (6 bases). Trimming took off 0 bases at V and 8 bases at J, with 18 bases between the two ends. The CDR3 runs to 16 residues. CDR1 and CDR2 (germline): SGHRS, YFSETQ. The full variable domain, with the rest looked up from reference TRBV5-1 and TRBJ2-1, is KAGVTQTPRYLIKTRGQQVTLSCSPISGHRSVSWYQQTPGQGLQFLFEYFSETQRNKGNFPGRFSGRQFSNSRSEMNVSTLELGDSALYLCASSLGTVGGFHEQFFGPGTRLTVL.

This clonotype was seen a few times. The chain combines TRBV5-1 with TRBJ1-1; D gene unclear. The germline V gene has CDR1 SGHRS and CDR2 YFSETQ. CDR3 length: 14 residues. The germline V and J ends were trimmed by 5 bases and 6 bases, with 17 bases remaining between them. The CDR3 nucleotides read TGCGCCAGCAGTAGTCGATATGAGGGAGCTGAAGCTTTCTTT. Translating gives CASSSRYEGAEAFF.

The chain combines TRBV7-8 with TRBJ2-1; 11 bases match TRBD2. This CDR3 is 15 amino acids long. CDR1 SGHVS and CDR2 FQNEAQ come from the germline V gene. J was trimmed by 9 bases and V by 4 bases; bases with no gene match: 8. This CDR3 is CASSSVAGGLGEQFF. The CDR3 DNA sequence: TGTGCCAGCAGCTCGGTAGCGGGAGGGCTTGGTGAGCAGTTCTTC.

This clonotype showed up just a few times. The chain recombines TRBV6-2 or TRBV6-3 with TRBJ1-4; TRBD1 agrees at 7 bases. V shed 6 bases, J shed 8 bases, and the junction held 12 bases outside the gene matches. The germline V gene has CDR1 MNHEY and CDR2 SVGEGT. This CDR3 comprises 15 residues. The CDR3, as DNA: TGTGCCAGCAGCGCGATGGGACAGTCGGGGGAAAAACTGTTTTTT. Its translation is CASSAMGQSGEKLFF.

This clonotype was detected only a few times. The V gene is TRBV20-1, the J gene TRBJ2-5, with D perhaps TRBD1 or TRBD2 (5 bases each). Trimming took off 3 bases at V and 5 bases at J, with 13 bases between the two ends. CDR1 and CDR2 from the germline V gene are DFQATT and SNEGSKA (reference sequence). This CDR3 is 13 amino acids long. This chain's CDR3 is CSASLRDAETQYF. The CDR3 DNA reads as TGCAGTGCTAGTCTCCGGGACGCGGAGACCCAGTACTTC.

A few counts support this clonotype. The V gene is TRBV11-1, the J gene TRBJ2-4; 8 bases map to TRBD1. The V and J ends lost 3 bases and 3 bases, in that order; junction bases with no gene match: 16. This CDR3 region has 19 residues. Germline CDR1 and CDR2: SGHAT and FQDESV (reference sequence). The CDR3 loop is CASSLGGFNRGFVKNIQYF. In nucleotides, the CDR3 is TGTGCCAGCAGCTTGGGGGGTTTTAACAGGGGGTTTGTCAAAAACATTCAGTACTTC.